The 6 T cell receptor beta chains below come from one sample, sequenced in a study of blood T cell repertoires in COVID-19. Method: immunoSEQ multiplex PCR; TCRdb's copy keeps in-frame clones and lacks some. The data show more than 80,000 clones, 80% to 90% seen once. The source material was peripheral blood. The source of these receptors is an elderly man with acute or convalescent COVID-19.

CDR3 DNA: TGCAGCGTTATACCGGGACTAGCGTTAACTAGCACAGATACGCAGTATTTT. This encodes CSVIPGLALTSTDTQYF. This chain connects TRBV29-1 to TRBJ2-3; 10 bases match TRBD2. V lost 5 bases to trimming and J lost 0 bases; unmatched junction nucleotides: 11. In germline, CDR1 is SQVTM, CDR2 ANQGSEA. This CDR3 is 17 amino acids long.

The V gene is TRBV24-1, the J gene TRBJ1-1; 9 nucleotides line up with TRBD1. The CDR3 runs to 16 residues. Trimming at V came to 4 bases and at J to 4 bases, leaving 9 bases not matched to a gene. Germline V gene sequence: CDR1 KGHDR, CDR2 SFDVKD. Here the CDR3 reads CATSEPSTGGVTEAFF. CDR3 nucleotides: TGTGCCACCAGTGAACCTTCGACAGGGGGGGTCACTGAAGCTTTCTTT.

The CDR3 coding sequence is TGCGCCAGCAGCTGGGGACAGGGGGAGAATGCCCACTCGGCAAACACCGGGGAGCTGTTTTTT. Translation: CASSWGQGENAHSANTGELFF. The V call is TRBV5-1, the J call TRBJ2-2, with TRBD1 matching over 11 bases. Unmatched junction bases numbered 18, after V lost 3 bases and J lost 2 bases. The germline V gene encodes CDR1 SGHRS and CDR2 YFSETQ. The CDR3 covers 21 residues.

The rearrangement uses TRBV12-5 and TRBJ2-3; no clear D gene. CDR1 and CDR2 from the germline V gene are LGHNT and FRNRAP. The CDR3 contains 15 residues. Trimming cost V 1 base and J 4 bases, with 12 bases left between them. CDR3 protein: CASGLGLSDSDTQYF. The CDR3 DNA reads TGTGCTAGTGGTTTGGGTCTATCTGACTCAGATACGCAGTATTTT.

Here the CDR3 DNA reads TGTGCCAGTAGTATAGGGGCCAGGACAAATTCACCCCTCCACTTT. Its translation: CASSIGARTNSPLHF. This chain joins TRBV19 and TRBJ1-6; weak D call: TRBD1 (5 bases). The CDR3 covers 15 residues. V dropped 1 base and J dropped 7 bases, with 11 bases sitting between them. Germline V gives CDR1 LNHDA, CDR2 SQIVND (reference sequence).

The chain employs TRBV5-6 and TRBJ2-2; 8 bases map to TRBD2. Germline values: CDR1 SGHDT, CDR2 YYEEEE. V lost 2 bases and J lost 0; bases outside the gene matches: 6. The CDR3 length is 17 residues. The DNA for the CDR3 is TGTGCCAGCAGCTTAGAGGGCGGGAGGCCGAACACCGGGGAGCTGTTTTTT. This translates into CASSLEGGRPNTGELFF.